These 30 T cell receptor beta chains share one sample of origin, sequenced in a study of blood T cell repertoires in COVID-19. Generated by immunoSEQ multiplex PCR, the TCRdb table keeps only in-frame clones and is missing some. Of 130,000 or so clones in the sample, approximately 77% were seen once. Sequenced material: peripheral blood. Receptors originate from a human donor in a cohort sampled during active COVID-19.

The V and J genes are TRBV24-1 and TRBJ2-1; 8 nucleotides match TRBD2. There are 15 residues in the CDR3. CDR1 and CDR2 from the germline V gene are KGHDR and SFDVKD. The ends lost 5 bases at V and 0 bases at J; junction bases unmatched: 2. Written as DNA, the CDR3 is TGTGCCACCAGTGCCGGGGGGGCCTCCTACAATGAGCAGTTCTTC. The encoded protein is CATSAGGASYNEQFF.

With respect to this clone: Other nucleotide sequences from this sample produce the same CDR3. CDR3 nucleotide sequence: TGTGCCATCAGGGGGGACAGGGGGAACACTGAAGCTTTCTTT. Its protein product is CAIRGDRGNTEAFF. The rearrangement links TRBV10-3 to TRBJ1-1; 10 nucleotides line up with TRBD1. Trimming took 6 bases from V and 1 from J; bases not matched to a gene: 2. The germline gives CDR1 ENHRY, CDR2 SYGVKD. There are 14 residues in the CDR3.

The chain combines TRBV7-8 with TRBJ2-2; 11 nucleotides agree with TRBD2. The germline gives CDR1 SGHVS, CDR2 FQNEAQ. The CDR3 consists of 15 residues. V trimming: 5 bases; J trimming: 3 bases; junction bases outside the gene matches: 2. The chain's CDR3 is CASSVGLADTGELFF. DNA of the CDR3: TGTGCCAGCAGCGTGGGACTAGCGGACACCGGGGAGCTGTTTTTT.

CDR3 sequence: CASSIAGTEETQYF. CDR3 coding DNA: TGTGCCAGTAGTATCGCCGGGACAGAAGAGACCCAGTACTTC. V gene TRBV19 combines with J gene TRBJ2-5; 7 nucleotides line up with TRBD1. This CDR3 contains 14 residues. Germline V lookup: CDR1 LNHDA, CDR2 SQIVND (reference sequence). With V trimmed by 3 bases and J by 3 bases, 4 bases remained unmatched.

This clone was recorded at least ten times. The V and J genes are TRBV19 and TRBJ2-7; TRBD2 aligns across 7 bases. This CDR3 spans 14 amino acids. Germline V gene sequence: CDR1 LNHDA, CDR2 SQIVND (reference sequence). The ends lost 7 bases at V and 4 bases at J; junction bases unmatched: 10. The CDR3, as DNA: TGTGCCAGTAATCCCGGGGGGTATCGATACGAGCAGTACTTC. It codes for CASNPGGYRYEQYF.

The chain couples TRBV2 to TRBJ1-5; 7 nucleotides agree with TRBD1. The V and J ends lost 6 bases and 6 bases, in that order; junction bases with no gene match: 8. CDR3 size: 14 residues. Germline lookup yields CDR1 SNHLY and CDR2 FYNNEI. CDR3 sequence (DNA): TGTGCCAGCAGGGAGACAGGGACGGTTCAGCCCCAGCATTTT. The encoded protein is CASRETGTVQPQHF.

Only a few counts were recorded for this clone. J is TRBJ2-7 and V is TRBV10-2, with a possible D match to TRBD1 (5 bases). V lost 0 bases and J lost 6, with 12 bases in between. CDR3 length equals 14 residues. Germline V gives CDR1 WSHSY, CDR2 SAAADI. CDR3 protein: CASSESNRQGEQYF. The CDR3 nucleotides are TGCGCCAGCAGTGAGTCCAACCGTCAGGGCGAGCAGTACTTC.

The chain is built from TRBV4-1 and TRBJ1-2, with D perhaps matching TRBD1 (5 bases). This CDR3 has 18 residues. The V end lost 1 base, the J end lost 3 bases, and 21 bases lay between the germline ends. CDR1 and CDR2 from the germline V gene are MGHRA and YSYEKL. The CDR3 DNA follows: TGCGCCAGCAGCCAAGTACTCCCCCGGCAGGGTGAGGACTATGGCTACACCTTC. It specifies CASSQVLPRQGEDYGYTF.

The chain couples TRBV19 to TRBJ1-1; 7 positions agree with TRBD1. CDR1 is LNHDA and CDR2 is SQIVND in the germline V gene (reference sequence). J lost 0 bases, V lost 7 bases, and 5 bases had no gene match. CDR3 length: 14 amino acids. The CDR3 DNA sequence: TGTGCCAGTAAAGACAGGGTAATGAACACTGAAGCTTTCTTT. Translation gives CASKDRVMNTEAFF.

The chain joins TRBV6-5 to TRBJ2-7; a weak D match, TRBD1 (5 bases). The CDR3 sequence is 13 residues long. Germline V CDR1 and CDR2: MNHEY, SVGAGI. The V and J ends lost 5 bases and 5 bases respectively, with 13 bases between them. The CDR3 protein is CASSLRWGDEQYF. CDR3 DNA sequence: TGTGCCAGCAGTCTCAGGTGGGGCGACGAGCAGTACTTC.

J is TRBJ2-1 and V is TRBV5-5, with TRBD2 identical over 7 bases. In germline, CDR1 is SGHKS, CDR2 YYEKEE (reference sequence). Losses at the gene ends were 5 bases for V and 9 bases for J; bases not matched to a gene: 17. The CDR3 is made up of 16 amino acids. CDR3 nucleotide sequence: TGTGCCAGCAGTCTCCGTCTAGCGGAGGAGGTGGGTGAGCAGTTCTTC. Encoded protein: CASSLRLAEEVGEQFF.

The chain employs TRBV9 and TRBJ2-7, with D perhaps matching TRBD1 (6 bases). V was shortened by 3 bases and J by 2 bases, with 9 bases between the two germline ends. Germline V CDR1 and CDR2: SGDLS, YYNGEE. CDR3 length: 13 amino acids. The DNA for the CDR3 is TGTGCCAGCAGCGCAACAGGGACCTACGAGCAGTACTTC. It codes for CASSATGTYEQYF. Looking up the rest from reference TRBV9 and TRBJ2-7 gives the full variable domain: DSGVTQTPKHLITATGQRVTLRCSPRSGDLSVYWYQQSLDQGLQFLIQYYNGEERAKGNILERFSAQQFPDLHSELNLSSLELGDSALYFCASSATGTYEQYFGPGTRLTVT.

This clone has just a few counts. This sequence joins TRBV6-6 and TRBJ1-1, with TRBD1 matching over 7 bases. The CDR3 loop spans 12 amino acids. V lost 6 bases to trimming and J lost 7 bases; unmatched junction nucleotides: 5. The germline V gene has CDR1 MNHNY and CDR2 SVGAGI (reference sequence). CDR3 sequence (DNA): TGTGCCAGCAGCCCCGACAGGGTTGAAGCTTTCTTT. It encodes CASSPDRVEAFF.

The gene calls are TRBV30 and TRBJ2-7, with 8 bases identical to TRBD1. This CDR3 contains 13 residues. V shed 3 bases and J 0 bases; nucleotides not matched to a gene: 1. Germline V gene lookup returns CDR1 GTSNPN and CDR2 SVGIG (reference sequence). CDR3 region: CAWRGTGSYEQYF. CDR3 bases: TGTGCCTGGAGAGGGACAGGCTCCTACGAGCAGTACTTC.

The chain carries TRBV9 and TRBJ1-6, with 8 bases fitting TRBD1. Germline CDR1 is SGDLS and CDR2 is YYNGEE. This CDR3 comprises 14 residues. The trim removed 4 bases at V and 7 bases at J, leaving 4 bases unmatched. CDR3: CASSPGGNNSPLHF. DNA of the CDR3: TGTGCCAGCAGCCCAGGGGGCAACAATTCACCCCTCCACTTT.

The DNA for the CDR3 is TGTGCCAGGACGGGACAGTTTAATTCACCCCTCCACTTT. Protein: CARTGQFNSPLHF. The chain uses TRBV27 and TRBJ1-6, with TRBD1 matching 7 bases. Germline V gene data show CDR1 as MNHEY and CDR2 as SMNVEV (reference sequence). The V gene end was trimmed by 9 bases and the J gene end by 6 bases; junction bases not matched to a gene: 5. The CDR3 sequence is 13 residues long.

This rearrangement joins TRBV2 to TRBJ1-5; tentative D call: TRBD1 (6 bases). Trimming left V 3 bases short and J 5 bases short, with 17 bases between. Germline V gene lookup returns CDR1 SNHLY and CDR2 FYNNEI. CDR3 length: 16 residues. The CDR3 DNA reads TGTGCCAGCAGTGACGAGGGGGGGACGGCACATCAGCCCCAGCATTTT. This encodes CASSDEGGTAHQPQHF.

The J gene is TRBJ2-7, the V gene TRBV3-1 (or the pseudogene TRBV3-2); D is perhaps TRBD1 (6 bases). The CDR3 is made up of 15 amino acids. In germline, CDR1 is LGHDT, CDR2 YNNKEL (reference sequence). Trimming pared 1 base from V and 2 bases from J, leaving 12 bases between. The CDR3 coding sequence is TGTGCCAGCAGCCAAGGGACAGCTGCCCCCTACGAGCAGTACTTC. Amino acids: CASSQGTAAPYEQYF.

V is TRBV15 and J is TRBJ1-5; D remains ambiguous. The germline V gene has CDR1 LNHNV and CDR2 YYDKDF (reference sequence). V lost 1 base and J 0 bases, leaving 7 bases between the germline ends. There are 15 residues in the CDR3. This CDR3 is CATSRVRYSNQPQHF. CDR3 DNA: TGTGCCACCAGCAGAGTCAGGTATAGCAATCAGCCCCAGCATTTT.

The CDR3 region is CASSVRGTSNQPQHF. The CDR3 DNA reads as TGTGCCAGCAGTGTTAGGGGGACAAGCAATCAGCCCCAGCATTTT. This chain joins TRBV2 and TRBJ1-5; D possibly corresponds to TRBD1 (6 bases). The CDR3 runs to 15 residues. V lost 4 bases and J lost 1, with 11 bases in between. CDR1 is SNHLY and CDR2 is FYNNEI in the germline V gene.

The rearrangement uses TRBV4-1 and TRBJ1-6; 7 nucleotides align to TRBD1. Germline V lookup: CDR1 MGHRA, CDR2 YSYEKL. Germline trimming cut 2 bases from V and 5 bases from J; bases unmatched to any gene: 12. This CDR3 has 18 amino acids. DNA for the CDR3: TGCGCCAGCAGCCAACACCCTTTTCCCGGGACAGATAATTCACCCCTCCACTTT. Its protein product is CASSQHPFPGTDNSPLHF.

This sequence joins TRBV5-1 and TRBJ2-1, with 16 bases fitting TRBD2. There are 19 residues in the CDR3. Unmatched junction bases numbered 12, after V lost 4 bases and J lost 5 bases. Germline V gene data show CDR1 as SGHRS and CDR2 as YFSETQ. DNA for the CDR3: TGCGCCAGCAGCAAACCGACCGGGACTAGCGGGGGGGCCCACAATGAGCAGTTCTTC. Translating gives CASSKPTGTSGGAHNEQFF.

The genes are TRBV6-5 and TRBJ1-2, with D possibly being TRBD1 (6 bases). Per the germline V gene, CDR1 is MNHEY and CDR2 is SVGAGI. Trimming stripped 3 bases from V and 8 bases from J, with 19 bases between. The CDR3 is made up of 15 amino acids. The chain's CDR3 is CASSYLTGSFSGYTF. The CDR3 DNA sequence: TGTGCCAGCAGTTATCTCACAGGGAGTTTCTCGGGCTACACCTTC.

The chain carries TRBV6-2 or TRBV6-3 and TRBJ2-7; possibly TRBD1 for D (5 bases). Germline values: CDR1 MNHEY, CDR2 SVGEGT. Trimming removed 2 bases at V and 12 bases at J, with 14 bases between. The CDR3 extends over 12 amino acids. This chain's CDR3 is CASSYNPGRPYF. CDR3 in DNA: TGTGCCAGCAGTTACAATCCAGGGCGGCCGTACTTC.

Worth noting for this clone: This sample includes further DNA sequences coding for the same CDR3. The chain has TRBV6-5 and TRBJ2-7, with TRBD1 matching 9 bases. The CDR3 is 13 residues long. Looked up from germline, CDR1 is MNHEY and CDR2 is SVGAGI. Trimming at V came to 2 bases and at J to 4 bases, leaving 0 bases not matched to a gene. CDR3 region: CASSYDRGYEQYF. The CDR3 DNA is TGTGCCAGCAGTTACGACAGGGGGTACGAGCAGTACTTC.

The CDR3 DNA reads as TGTGCCAGCAGCCTTAGCCGTCACTACGAGCAGTACTTC. This gives the protein CASSLSRHYEQYF. The J gene is TRBJ2-7, the V gene TRBV6-5; no firm D call. Trimming took 6 bases from V and 3 from J, leaving 12 bases between them. Germline CDR1 MNHEY, CDR2 SVGAGI. CDR3 length: 13 residues.

The rearrangement joins TRBV7-9 to TRBJ1-3, with 10 bases fitting TRBD1. V shed 4 bases and J 5 bases; nucleotides not matched to a gene: 5. Germline V gene lookup returns CDR1 SEHNR and CDR2 FQNEAQ (reference sequence). This CDR3 comprises 15 residues. CDR3 DNA: TGTGCCAGCAGCTCCAGACAGGGGGCGCGAAACACCATATATTTT. Residues: CASSSRQGARNTIYF.

This clone has only a few counts. The V and J genes are TRBV5-8 and TRBJ2-5; 10 nucleotides align to TRBD2. Germline CDR1 and CDR2: SGHTS and YDEGEE. The CDR3 is 17 residues long. V lost 0 bases, J lost 1 base, and 6 bases stayed unmatched. The CDR3 spells CASSLAASGSPQETQYF. The CDR3 bases are TGTGCCAGCAGCTTGGCCGCTAGCGGGAGCCCCCAAGAGACCCAGTACTTC.

This clone appeared a single time. The chain is built from TRBV4-1 and TRBJ2-7; 8 nucleotides line up with TRBD1. This CDR3 spans 18 amino acids. Unmatched junction bases numbered 14, after V lost 0 bases and J lost 4 bases. Germline CDR1 MGHRA, CDR2 YSYEKL. DNA for the CDR3: TGCGCCAGCAGCCAAGAAACGTTGGAGCGACAGGGGTGGTACGAGCAGTACTTC. This encodes CASSQETLERQGWYEQYF.

This chain links TRBV7-9 with TRBJ1-2; no definite D call. CDR1 and CDR2 (germline): SEHNR, FQNEAQ (reference sequence). The CDR3 covers 15 residues. Trimming removed 4 bases from V and 6 bases from J, with 18 bases in between. CDR3 sequence (DNA): TGTGCCAGCAGCTCGCTAGAATTTCTCCCTAATGGCTACACCTTC. Protein sequence: CASSSLEFLPNGYTF.